What follows are 14 T cell receptor beta chains derived from one specimen sequenced in a study of T-cell reconstitution after alpha-beta-depleted transplantation in children (dated by TCRdb to between 2015 and 2016). The treatment or condition label here, explained by the study, means: allogeneic hematopoietic cell transplantation with graft depleted of TCRalphabeta T cells and CD19 B cells. The method behind the library was PCR. TCRdb lists the instrument as Illumina HiSeq 2500. TCR library preparation used molecular barcoding, with unique molecular identifiers applied to normalize quantification of the TCRbeta repertoire. TCRdb applied fastp at Q25 and MiXCR to the public reads, then kept only in-frame beta chains. Rows with one shared CDR3 protein collapse into an entry with the most common genes and DNA. Here the sample has fewer than 700,000 distinct CDR3 sequences; 20% to 25% occur a single time. 13% to 15% of the sample comes from the top ten.

The sample in question was PBMCs, mostly from graft donor cells, obtained 360 days after TCRalphabeta/CD19-depleted stem cell transplant. The receptors shown here come from a boy under two years old who had a stem cell transplant for acute myeloid leukemia, so the T cells may come from the graft donor.

In regard to this clonotype: A much bigger clone sits one base away, suggesting this may be a read error. The chain is built from TRBV20-1 and TRBJ1-3; 10 bases match TRBD1. Germline assignment: CDR1 DFQATT and CDR2 SNEGSKA (reference sequence). The V segment lost 7 bases and the J segment 2 bases; nucleotides outside the gene matches: 11. This CDR3 is built from 16 residues. The CDR3 DNA sequence: TGCAGTGGCGGGACAGGGGACGCTAGGGCTGGAAACACCATATATTTT. It yields the protein CSGGTGDARAGNTIYF.

The V gene is TRBV6-2 or TRBV6-3, the J gene TRBJ2-7; D perhaps matches TRBD1 (6 bases). Trimming cost V 8 bases and J 0 bases, with 11 bases left between them. The CDR3 extends over 13 amino acids. CDR1 and CDR2 from the germline V gene are MNHEY and SVGEGT. The CDR3 loop is CASSGHGSYEQYF. CDR3 nucleotides: TGTGCCAGCTCGGGACACGGCTCCTACGAGCAGTACTTC.

This chain links TRBV9 with TRBJ1-1; D unclear. Looked up from germline, CDR1 is SGDLS and CDR2 is YYNGEE. The CDR3 extends over 12 amino acids. With 4 bases removed from V and 6 bases from J, the gap between germline ends came to 10 bases. In DNA form, the CDR3 reads TGTGCCAGCAGCTCAGGAGGCGCTGAAGCTTTCTTT. Translating it yields CASSSGGAEAFF.

This clonotype was seen a handful of times. The rearrangement links TRBV6-5 to TRBJ2-3, with D uncertain. CDR1 is MNHEY, CDR2 SVGAGI, per germline. The CDR3 sequence is 14 residues long. Trimming pared 0 bases from V and 4 bases from J, leaving 8 bases between. CDR3: CASSYSGFPDTQYF. The CDR3 DNA is TGTGCCAGCAGTTACTCGGGGTTTCCAGATACGCAGTATTTT.

Only one count was recorded for this clonotype. This rearrangement joins TRBV15 to TRBJ2-7; either TRBD1 or TRBD2 may fit D (5 bases each). Trimming cost V 3 bases and J 6 bases, with 9 bases left between them. CDR1 is LNHNV and CDR2 is YYDKDF in the germline V gene (reference sequence). This CDR3 has 12 residues. CDR3 sequence reads: CATSSRESEQYF. CDR3 nucleotides: TGTGCCACCAGCAGCAGGGAGTCCGAGCAGTACTTC. The full variable domain, completed using reference TRBV15 and TRBJ2-7, is DAMVIQNPRYQVTQFGKPVTLSCSQTLNHNVMYWYQQKSSQAPKLLFHYYDKDFNNEADTPDNFQSRRPNTSFCFLDIRSPGLGDTAMYLCATSSRESEQYFGPGTRLTVT.

V usage is TRBV28 and J usage is TRBJ1-2; the match to TRBD1 covers 8 bases. This CDR3 is built from 15 residues. V gave up 6 bases and J gave up 4 bases; unmatched junction bases: 10. Germline V CDR1 and CDR2: MDHEN, SYDVKM. CDR3 sequence reads: CASRSQGAGSYGYTF. CDR3 nucleotides: TGTGCCAGCAGGTCTCAGGGGGCTGGGAGCTATGGCTACACCTTC.

The chain uses TRBV4-3 and TRBJ1-3; D remains ambiguous. V lost 0 bases to trimming and J lost 0 bases, with 12 bases between them. This CDR3 is built from 17 residues. CDR1 and CDR2 (germline): LGHNA, YSLEER. CDR3 region: CASSQDIERISGNTIYF. DNA for the CDR3: TGCGCCAGCAGCCAAGATATCGAACGGATCTCTGGAAACACCATATATTTT.

The rearrangement links TRBV23-1 to TRBJ2-7, with 8 bases matching TRBD1. TRBV23-1 is an ORF for which the function is uncertain. V trimming: 1 base; J trimming: 2 bases; junction bases outside the gene matches: 10. The CDR3 covers 17 residues. The CDR3 here is CASSQYQQGGCPYEQYV. In DNA form, the CDR3 reads TGCGCCAGCAGTCAATACCAACAGGGGGGTTGCCCCTACGAGCAGTACGTC.

The sample holds a few counts of this clonotype. V usage is TRBV24-1 and J usage is TRBJ2-3; D might be TRBD2 (5 bases). CDR1 and CDR2 from the germline V gene are KGHDR and SFDVKD. The CDR3 has 16 residues. Trimming pared 9 bases from V and 4 bases from J, leaving 22 bases between. CDR3 sequence reads: CATPPGKRTFADTQYF. The CDR3 DNA reads TGTGCCACCCCTCCTGGCAAGAGGACTTTCGCAGATACGCAGTATTTT.

The chain uses TRBV20-1 and TRBJ2-3, with TRBD2 matching over 14 bases. V shed 0 bases, J shed 4 bases, and the junction held 9 bases outside the gene matches. CDR1 and CDR2 from the germline V gene are DFQATT and SNEGSKA (reference sequence). The CDR3 extends over 18 amino acids. The CDR3 spells CSARDPRLAGGPSDTQYF. As DNA, the CDR3 is TGCAGTGCTAGAGATCCCCGACTAGCGGGGGGGCCTTCAGATACGCAGTATTTT.

This clonotype has a count of ten or more. This chain links TRBV6-5 with TRBJ2-1; maybe TRBD1 (6 bases). CDR3 length: 16 amino acids. Trimming pared 0 bases from V and 3 bases from J, leaving 12 bases between. Germline V gives CDR1 MNHEY, CDR2 SVGAGI. In DNA, the CDR3 is TGTGCCAGCAGTTACTCCCGGGACACCTTCTACAATGAGCAGTTCTTC. Translated: CASSYSRDTFYNEQFF.

V usage is TRBV11-2 and J usage is TRBJ2-7; weak D call: TRBD2 (5 bases). The V end lost 2 bases, the J end lost 5 bases, and 10 bases lay between the germline ends. Germline V lookup: CDR1 SGHAT, CDR2 FQNNGV. The CDR3 runs 13 residues. This chain's CDR3 is CASSLTGSHEQYV. In DNA form, the CDR3 reads TGTGCCAGCAGCTTAACGGGGTCCCACGAGCAGTACGTC.

Comments on this clonotype: This CDR3 fails to terminate in the conserved phenylalanine or tryptophan, so it likely reflects a read error. The chain is built from TRBV12-3 or TRBV12-4 and TRBJ2-1; TRBD2 might be the D (6 bases). The ends were cut back, 2 bases at V and 1 base at J, with 6 bases in the middle. The length of the CDR3 is 14 residues. CDR3 protein: CASSLRGSYNEQFS. DNA of the CDR3: TGTGCCAGCAGTTTACGGGGGTCCTACAATGAGCAGTTCTCC.

This clonotype was observed a few times. The chain combines TRBV5-1 with TRBJ2-1; TRBD2 agrees at 8 bases. CDR1 and CDR2 from the germline V gene are SGHRS and YFSETQ. Unmatched junction bases numbered 8, after V lost 4 bases and J lost 5 bases. This CDR3 is built from 15 residues. CDR3 DNA: TGCGCCAGCAGCGTTTCTAGCGGGTACAACAATGAGCAGTTCTTC. It is translated as CASSVSSGYNNEQFF.